The sequence of this T cell receptor (beta chain) was determined in a study of cytomegalovirus exposure and HLA in healthy donors. The table lists this clone with a few counts. What it recognizes is unknown. Findings and limits, study-wide: The classifier, whose performance was assessed in both the original and validation cohorts, reportedly diagnosed cytomegalovirus status with high specificity and sensitivity. Some public TCRs appeared in many individuals, while most sequences were rare. Highly shared sequence variants in one cluster were likely a sequencing artifact. Available immune exposure information was restricted to CMV serostatus only.

V lost 5 bases, J lost 7 bases, and 8 bases stayed unmatched. This CDR3 spans 15 amino acids. Germline lookup yields CDR1 SGHVS and CDR2 FNYEAQ. The PCR used 60 Vbeta and 13 Jbeta primers. The data were produced by immunoSEQ multiplex PCR, yet TCRdb's version contains in-frame clones alone and is incomplete. This table holds around 200,000 clones, around 75% found once. This chain uses TRBV7-6 with TRBJ2-7, with TRBD2 matching over 13 bases. This receptor was obtained from a woman in her twenties or thirties in good health and CMV-seropositive. The sequencing sample was made of PBMCs. The CDR3 region has the DNA TGTGCCAGCAGCCCTCGACTAGCGGGAGGTCGTGAGCAGTACTTC. It is translated as CASSPRLAGGREQYF.